The rows below give T cell receptor beta chains drawn from one sample of a study of CD8 T cells in ankylosing spondylitis. TCRdb re-called the 5' RACE reads with MiXCR, one entry per CDR3 protein. Of about 750,000 distinct CDR3 sequences listed, around 17% are singletons. What was sequenced was blood, either unsorted or a sorted T cell fraction (not recorded which). The receptor set was obtained from a male donor with ankylosing spondylitis. Both conserved end residues are part of each CDR3. The order of the fields is J gene, V gene, D gene, clone size, CDR3 DNA, CDR3 protein. D genes are given only for firm matches. Only some rows state a clone size, as once, few, many or a class for expanded clones.

>TRBJ2-3|TRBV12-3/TRBV12-4|NA|NA
TGTGCCAGCAACCCCACTGGGGTAGATACGCAGTATTTT
CASNPTGVDTQYF
>TRBJ1-6|TRBV12-3/TRBV12-4|TRBD1|many
TGTGCCAGCAGTCCCAGACAGGGATCGGCCCTCCACTTT
CASSPRQGSALHF
>TRBJ2-3|TRBV30|NA|NA
TGTGCCTGGGGGGGGACAGCTAAAGCAGATACGCAGTATTTT
CAWGGTAKADTQYF
>TRBJ1-1|TRBV5-1|NA|NA
TGCGCCAGCAGCAGCACGGCGGGAAGTAACACTGAAGCTTTCTTT
CASSSTAGSNTEAFF
>TRBJ1-5|TRBV12-3/TRBV12-4|NA|NA
TGTGCCAGCAGTAAACAGGGTCAGCCCCAGCATTTT
CASSKQGQPQHF
>TRBJ1-5|TRBV5-1|TRBD1|many
TGCGCCAGCCGTTCCGGGACAGGCGAAAATCAGCCCCAGCATTTT
CASRSGTGENQPQHF
>TRBJ2-3|TRBV5-1|TRBD1|NA
TGCGCCAGCAGCTTGGTCTGGACAGGGAGCACAGATACGCAGTATTTT
CASSLVWTGSTDTQYF
>TRBJ2-2|TRBV6-1|NA|NA
TGTGCCAGCACCTTGGCAGGGGGGAGAGGAACCGGGGAGCTGTTTTTT
CASTLAGGRGTGELFF
>TRBJ2-3|TRBV5-1|NA|few
TGCGCCAGCAGCCCATCTCCGGGAGATACGCAGTATTTT
CASSPSPGDTQYF
>TRBJ2-1|TRBV4-2|NA|few
TGTGCCAGCAGCCAAGATTTCGGGGGGCCGAATCGTGAGCAGTTCTTC
CASSQDFGGPNREQFF
>TRBJ2-1|TRBV11-2|NA|NA
TGTGCCAGCAGCGCCGGGGGCGGGGGTGGGTACAATGAGCAGTTCTTC
CASSAGGGGGYNEQFF
>TRBJ2-5|TRBV20-1|NA|NA
TGCAGTGCTAGTCAACACAGACAAGAGACCCAGTACTTC
CSASQHRQETQYF
>TRBJ1-6|TRBV7-9|TRBD1|NA
TGTGCCAGCAGCTCGGGACAGACGGTTGCCCCCCTCCACTTT
CASSSGQTVAPLHF
>TRBJ2-2|TRBV11-2|TRBD1|NA
TGTGCCAGCAGCGTCTCGACAGGGGTATTCTACGCCGGGGAGCTGTTTTTT
CASSVSTGVFYAGELFF
>TRBJ2-7|TRBV7-9|NA|few
TGTGCCAGCGCCCCCGCGTGGAGCTCCTACGAGCAGTACTTC
CASAPAWSSYEQYF
>TRBJ2-1|TRBV5-1|NA|many
TGCGCCAGCAGCTTGGACCTAAGGTCCTACAATGAGCAGTTCTTC
CASSLDLRSYNEQFF
>TRBJ2-1|TRBV6-2/TRBV6-3|NA|few
TGTGCCAGCAAGGCGGTGGATGAGCAGTTCTTC
CASKAVDEQFF
>TRBJ2-7|TRBV12-3/TRBV12-4|TRBD2|NA
TGTGCCAGCAGCGATAGCGGGACTTCGGGATCCTACTACGAGCAGTACTTC
CASSDSGTSGSYYEQYF
>TRBJ2-2|TRBV11-2|TRBD2|few
TGTGCCAGCAGCTTAAGAGCGGGAGGGGACACCGGGGAGCTGTTTTTT
CASSLRAGGDTGELFF
>TRBJ2-2|TRBV18|NA|few
TGTGCCAGCTCACCAGGCCTACAGGGAACCGGGGAGCTGTTTTTT
CASSPGLQGTGELFF
>TRBJ2-3|TRBV5-6|NA|NA
TGTGCCAGCAGTCAGGGGAGTGCAGATACGCAGTATTTT
CASSQGSADTQYF
>TRBJ2-1|TRBV7-2|NA|NA
TGTGCCAGCAGCCCCTGGGGCCCTGAGCAGTTCTTC
CASSPWGPEQFF
>TRBJ1-1|TRBV12-3/TRBV12-4|NA|few
TGTGCCAGCACCCTGGGAGGGGTGGCTGAAGCTTTCTTT
CASTLGGVAEAFF
>TRBJ1-1|TRBV10-3|NA|many
TGTGCCATCAGTGAATCGGGTAGGGCTGAAGCTTTCTTT
CAISESGRAEAFF
>TRBJ2-1|TRBV15|TRBD2|NA
TGTGCCACCAGCAGAACCCAGACTAGCGGGAGGGCCAATGAGCAGTTCTTC
CATSRTQTSGRANEQFF
>TRBJ2-7|TRBV5-1|NA|few
TGCGCCAGCAGCTTGACGGCAGGGTCGACGATTGACTACGAGCAGTACTTC
CASSLTAGSTIDYEQYF
>TRBJ1-1|TRBV18|TRBD1|few
TGTGCCAGCTCACAGGGACAGGGTGAGACTGAAGCTTTCTTT
CASSQGQGETEAFF
>TRBJ2-5|TRBV11-2|NA|many
TGTGCCAGCAGCTTAGTCCTTGGAGAGACCCAGTACTTC
CASSLVLGETQYF
>TRBJ2-1|TRBV7-9|NA|few
TGTGCCCTATCTAGAGCCGCTGGATCCAATGAGCAGTTCTTC
CALSRAAGSNEQFF
>TRBJ1-5|TRBV28|TRBD1|few
TGTGCCAGCAGGACTGGGGGGACAGGGAATCAGCCCCAGCATTTT
CASRTGGTGNQPQHF
>TRBJ2-1|TRBV12-3/TRBV12-4|NA|few
TGTGCCAGCAGTTCAGGACTGCTAATCTACAATGAGCAGTTCTTC
CASSSGLLIYNEQFF
>TRBJ2-7|TRBV5-1|NA|few
TGCGCCAGCAGCATGACAGACCGCTCCTACGAGCAGTACTTC
CASSMTDRSYEQYF
>TRBJ1-6|TRBV20-1|NA|NA
TGCAGTGCTAGCCCCCCCCAGGGTGATAATTCACCCCTCCACTTT
CSASPPQGDNSPLHF
>TRBJ1-1|TRBV5-1|NA|NA
TGCGCCAGCAGCCTGGCAGGAAGGGGGGACACTGAAGCTTTCTTT
CASSLAGRGDTEAFF
>TRBJ2-4|TRBV29-1|TRBD1|few
TGCAGCGTTGAGCTCCCCCGGACTCTGGACAGGGGTTTTGGCTTTATCGAAAACATTCAGTACTTC
CSVELPRTLDRGFGFIENIQYF
>TRBJ2-1|TRBV20-1|NA|NA
TGCAGTGCTCCCCGGGGCGGAGGGAGCTCCTACAATGAGCAGTTCTTC
CSAPRGGGSSYNEQFF
>TRBJ2-1|TRBV7-9|TRBD2|few
TGTGCCAGCAGCTTAGCGGGCGGGAGCCGCAACAATGAGCAGTTCTTC
CASSLAGGSRNNEQFF
>TRBJ1-1|TRBV12-3/TRBV12-4|TRBD1|NA
TGTACCAGCAGTTTAGGTCGCAGGGGGCTCAGTAGGCGGAACACTGAAGCTTTCTTT
CTSSLGRRGLSRRNTEAFF
>TRBJ2-5|TRBV5-1|NA|NA
TGCGCCAGCAGCGTCGGACAGATGGGGACCCAGTACTTC
CASSVGQMGTQYF
>TRBJ2-3|TRBV7-3|TRBD2|few
TGTGCCAGCAGCTACGGAGCGGGGGGCCCCACAGATACGCAGTATTTT
CASSYGAGGPTDTQYF
>TRBJ2-7|TRBV9|NA|NA
TGTGCCAGCAGCGTAGGGGTAGGCCGATCCGGGGACTACGAGCAGTACTTC
CASSVGVGRSGDYEQYF
>TRBJ1-1|TRBV20-1|NA|many
TGCAGTGCGGGACCGATGAACACTGAAGCTTTCTTT
CSAGPMNTEAFF
>TRBJ2-1|TRBV12-3/TRBV12-4|NA|few
TGTGCCAGCAGTTTTTTGACACCACGGTCGGGGGATGAGCAGTTCTTC
CASSFLTPRSGDEQFF
>TRBJ2-1|TRBV7-9|NA|few
TGTGCCAGCAGCTTATTAAGGGACTTAAGGGTCAATGAGCAGTTCTTC
CASSLLRDLRVNEQFF
>TRBJ1-1|TRBV7-9|NA|NA
TGTGCCAGCAGCTGGAAAGGGGCCTCCACTGAAGCTTTCTTT
CASSWKGASTEAFF
>TRBJ1-5|TRBV6-2/TRBV6-3|NA|few
TGTGCCAGCAGATTCTTCGGCGACCCCAATCAGCCCCAGCATTTT
CASRFFGDPNQPQHF
>TRBJ1-1|TRBV12-3/TRBV12-4|TRBD1|NA
TGTGCCAGCAGAAGACAGGGAAACACTGAAGCTTTCTTT
CASRRQGNTEAFF
>TRBJ2-3|TRBV12-3/TRBV12-4|NA|few
TGTGCCAGCAGTTTGGGGACCTCCCCCGGAGATACGCAGTATTTT
CASSLGTSPGDTQYF
>TRBJ2-1|TRBV29-1|NA|few
TGCAGCGTTGGGCGGGGAGGGGGCATCAAAGGGAATGAGCAGTTCTTC
CSVGRGGGIKGNEQFF
>TRBJ2-5|TRBV12-3/TRBV12-4|TRBD1|NA
TGTGCCAGCCTCCCCGACAGGGGGAGCGAAGGCCAAGAGACCCAGTACTTC
CASLPDRGSEGQETQYF
>TRBJ2-1|TRBV11-3|TRBD2|NA
TGTGCCAGCAGCGCTTCCTTAGCGGGAGTGGATGAGCAGTTCTTC
CASSASLAGVDEQFF
>TRBJ2-1|TRBV11-2|TRBD1|NA
TGTGCCAGCAGCTCATGGGGACAGGGACCATACAATGAGCAGTTCTTC
CASSSWGQGPYNEQFF
>TRBJ2-7|TRBV5-6|TRBD1|NA
TGTGCCAGCAGCTGGACAGGGACGGACTACGAGCAGTACTTC
CASSWTGTDYEQYF
>TRBJ2-5|TRBV4-2|NA|NA
TGTGCCATACGGGGCGGTGATAATCAAGAGACCCAGTACTTC
CAIRGGDNQETQYF
>TRBJ2-1|TRBV4-1|TRBD2|few
TGCGCCAGCAGCCAAGGCTCAAGCGGGGGGTTCTCCTACAATGAGCAGTTCTTC
CASSQGSSGGFSYNEQFF
>TRBJ2-7|TRBV5-1|TRBD2|many
TGCGCCAGCAGCTTGGGGACTAGCGTCTCCTACGAGCAGTACTTC
CASSLGTSVSYEQYF
>TRBJ2-2|TRBV5-1|NA|NA
TGCGCCAGCAGCGGCCGGACCAGGTCGAACACCGGGGAGCTGTTTTTT
CASSGRTRSNTGELFF
>TRBJ2-7|TRBV30|NA|NA
TGTGCCTGGAGATGGGGGAAAGTCTACGAGCAGTACTTC
CAWRWGKVYEQYF
>TRBJ1-1|TRBV4-1|NA|once
TGCGCCAGCAGCCAAGATATAAGGGGGGGCACTGAAGCTTTCTTT
CASSQDIRGGTEAFF
>TRBJ1-2|TRBV5-5|TRBD1|NA
TGTGCCAGCAGCTCAAAGGTCGGGACAGGGGAGGTGTGGGGCTACACCTTC
CASSSKVGTGEVWGYTF